Below, 22 T cell receptor beta chains from the same sample are listed, as sequenced in a study of cytomegalovirus exposure and HLA in healthy donors. The PCR used 60 Vbeta and 13 Jbeta primers. Profiled with immunoSEQ multiplex PCR; TCRdb holds only in-frame clones, not every one. The sample lists about 130,000 clones; about 11% were seen once. What was sequenced was PBMCs. These receptors were obtained from a young woman in good health and CMV-seropositive.

This clone occurred a few times. The chain is built from TRBV6-1 and TRBJ2-2; D might be TRBD2 (6 bases). Germline V CDR1 and CDR2: MNHNS, SASEGT. This CDR3 is built from 16 residues. V was cut by 4 bases and J by 4 bases, with 16 bases left in between. The CDR3 protein is CASSVFRTAGTGELFF. In DNA form, the CDR3 reads TGTGCCAGCAGTGTTTTTAGAACAGCGGGCACCGGGGAGCTGTTTTTT.

The CDR3 is CASSKGLGQGNNQPQHF. As DNA, the CDR3 is TGTGCCAGCAGCAAAGGACTCGGACAGGGTAACAATCAGCCCCAGCATTTT. The chain joins TRBV7-9 to TRBJ1-5, with TRBD1 matching 8 bases. This CDR3 contains 17 residues. V lost 5 bases, J lost 3 bases, and 12 bases stayed unmatched. Germline V lookup: CDR1 SEHNR, CDR2 FQNEAQ (reference sequence).

The rearrangement uses TRBV19 and TRBJ2-2, with 8 nucleotides matching TRBD2. The CDR3 extends over 18 amino acids. The germline V gene encodes CDR1 LNHDA and CDR2 SQIVND (reference sequence). V shed 5 bases and J 2 bases; nucleotides not matched to a gene: 13. CDR3 loop: CASSPFQAGGQNTGELFF. The CDR3 DNA follows: TGTGCCAGTAGTCCATTTCAGGCGGGGGGCCAAAACACCGGGGAGCTGTTTTTT.

The table lists this clone with a few counts. CDR3 sequence (DNA): TGTGCCAGCAGTGGATACTACACAGATACGCAGTATTTT. As protein: CASSGYYTDTQYF. J is TRBJ2-3 and V is TRBV28; unclear D gene. The CDR3 is 13 residues long. The germline CDR1 and CDR2 sequences are MDHEN and SYDVKM. V was trimmed by 5 bases and J by 2 bases, leaving 8 bases between them.

This clone was found a few times. This sequence joins TRBV15 and TRBJ1-2, with D maybe TRBD1 (6 bases). Germline CDR1 and CDR2: LNHNV and YYDKDF (reference sequence). V lost 0 bases and J lost 6, with 17 bases in between. The CDR3 loop spans 16 amino acids. CDR3 residues: CATSREWGGGTDGYTF. The CDR3 DNA reads as TGTGCCACCAGCAGAGAGTGGGGGGGCGGGACGGATGGCTACACCTTC.

This clone has only a few counts. This chain uses TRBV7-8 with TRBJ2-2; D is perhaps TRBD2 (6 bases). Per germline, CDR1 SGHVS and CDR2 FQNEAQ. The V end was cut by 2 bases, the J end by 2 bases, with 9 bases between. CDR3 length: 15 amino acids. CDR3 sequence (DNA): TGTGCCAGCAGCTTATCCGGGACTAACACCGGGGAGCTGTTTTTT. This encodes CASSLSGTNTGELFF.

The chain has TRBV10-3 and TRBJ2-3; TRBD2 aligns across 10 bases. Looked up from germline, CDR1 is ENHRY and CDR2 is SYGVKD. CDR3 size: 13 residues. V gave up 8 bases and J gave up 1 base; unmatched junction bases: 0. The CDR3 bases are TGTGCCATCGGGACTAGCGGCACAGATACGCAGTATTTT. Encoded protein: CAIGTSGTDTQYF.

This chain joins TRBV30 and TRBJ2-3; 7 bases fit TRBD2. The CDR3 is 14 residues long. Per the germline V gene, CDR1 is GTSNPN and CDR2 is SVGIG (reference sequence). The V and J ends lost 3 bases and 5 bases, in that order; junction bases with no gene match: 8. As DNA, the CDR3 is TGTGCCTGGAGGTTAGCGGGTGCAGGAGATACGCAGTATTTT. Amino acid sequence: CAWRLAGAGDTQYF.

The genes are TRBV9 and TRBJ1-3; no definite D call. V lost 4 bases and J 3 bases, leaving 11 bases between the germline ends. Germline V gene data show CDR1 as SGDLS and CDR2 as YYNGEE. The CDR3 is 14 residues long. This chain's CDR3 is CASSPQSGGNTIYF. DNA for the CDR3: TGTGCCAGCAGCCCCCAAAGCGGTGGAAACACCATATATTTT.

This chain links TRBV28 with TRBJ2-5; D is unresolved. Trimming removed 2 bases at V and 5 bases at J, with 12 bases between. CDR1 and CDR2 from the germline V gene are MDHEN and SYDVKM. This CDR3 is built from 14 residues. CDR3 DNA: TGTGCCAGCAGTTTACGTAACAGAGAGGAGACCCAGTACTTC. This codes for CASSLRNREETQYF.

This chain joins TRBV29-1 and TRBJ2-7; D possibly corresponds to TRBD2 (5 bases). This CDR3 has 15 residues. Trimming pared 3 bases from V and 5 bases from J, leaving 20 bases between. Per germline, CDR1 SQVTM and CDR2 ANQGSEA. The CDR3 loop is CSVEIEGRAVHEQYF. The CDR3 DNA follows: TGCAGCGTTGAGATTGAGGGCCGGGCTGTCCACGAGCAGTACTTC.

This clone was detected a few times. This chain connects TRBV6-1 to TRBJ2-7; a possible D gene is TRBD2 (7 bases). Germline V gives CDR1 MNHNS, CDR2 SASEGT. The CDR3 loop spans 15 amino acids. Deletions cut 4 bases from V and 1 base from J, with 14 bases between. This CDR3 is CASSGLRGGSYEQYF. The CDR3 bases are TGTGCCAGCAGTGGGCTCAGGGGAGGGTCCTACGAGCAGTACTTC.

The chain couples TRBV7-8 to TRBJ1-3; D call uncertain. The germline V and J ends were trimmed by 8 bases and 1 base, with 9 bases remaining between them. Germline V gene lookup returns CDR1 SGHVS and CDR2 FQNEAQ. The CDR3 extends over 13 amino acids. CDR3 DNA: TGTGCCAGCCGCCCTAAGTCTGGAAACACCATATATTTT. This codes for CASRPKSGNTIYF.

The sample holds a few counts of this clone. The chain joins TRBV6-6 to TRBJ1-2, with D maybe TRBD1 (5 bases). The germline gives CDR1 MNHNY, CDR2 SVGAGI (reference sequence). Deletions cut 8 bases from V and 8 bases from J, with 24 bases between. There are 15 residues in the CDR3. The DNA for the CDR3 is TGTGCCAGCCTTTCGACAGCCCCTATCGTTGTGGGCTACACCTTC. Its translation is CASLSTAPIVVGYTF.

J is TRBJ1-1 and V is TRBV6-6; TRBD1 might be the D (5 bases). Germline lookup yields CDR1 MNHNY and CDR2 SVGAGI (reference sequence). The CDR3 extends over 13 amino acids. V was shortened by 5 bases and J by 3 bases, with 10 bases between the two germline ends. The CDR3 DNA reads as TGTGCCAGCAGTCCCCAGGGTTACACTGAAGCTTTCTTT. It translates to CASSPQGYTEAFF.

This clone has more than one count but fewer than ten. The genes are TRBV7-2 and TRBJ1-4; 7 bases match TRBD1. V lost 1 base and J lost 5; bases outside the gene matches: 7. The CDR3 is 16 residues long. Germline values: CDR1 SGHTA, CDR2 FQGNSA. The CDR3 loop reads CASSLDGDRKNEKLFF. CDR3 coding DNA: TGTGCCAGCAGCTTAGATGGGGACAGAAAGAATGAAAAACTGTTTTTT. The complete variable domain, with remaining parts taken from reference TRBV7-2 and TRBJ1-4, reads GAGVSQSPSNKVTEKGKDVELRCDPISGHTALYWYRQSLGQGLEFLIYFQGNSAPDKSGLPSDRFSAERTGGSVSTLTIQRTQQEDSAVYLCASSLDGDRKNEKLFFGSGTQLSVL.

This clone was seen a handful of times. The rearrangement uses TRBV18 and TRBJ2-7, with 11 bases lining up with TRBD2. The CDR3 runs to 15 residues. Germline CDR1 is KGHSH and CDR2 is LQKENI. Trimming at V came to 6 bases and at J to 2 bases, leaving 6 bases not matched to a gene. CDR3 sequence: CASSPGLAEPYEQYF. DNA of the CDR3: TGTGCCAGCTCCCCGGGACTAGCGGAGCCCTACGAGCAGTACTTC.

In its sample, this clone was seen a few times. The chain carries TRBV11-1 and TRBJ1-1, with TRBD1 as a possible D gene (5 bases). Germline lookup yields CDR1 SGHAT and CDR2 FQDESV (reference sequence). The CDR3 runs to 13 residues. The V end was cut by 3 bases, the J end by 7 bases, with 12 bases between. CDR3 region: CASSFYPGIEAFF. As DNA, the CDR3 is TGTGCCAGCAGCTTTTATCCAGGGATTGAAGCTTTCTTT.

In this sample, this clone turned up a few times. The V and J genes are TRBV25-1 and TRBJ1-3; D is unresolved. The CDR3 is 16 amino acids. The germline CDR1 and CDR2 sequences are MGHDK and SYGVNS. V was pared by 0 bases and J by 3 bases, with 12 bases between. The CDR3 spells CASSEYSGNLGNTIYF. The CDR3 region has the DNA TGTGCCAGCAGTGAATACAGCGGAAACCTTGGAAACACCATATATTTT.

This clone occurred a few times. This chain uses TRBV11-2 with TRBJ1-3; D perhaps matches TRBD1 (6 bases). Trimming removed 4 bases from V and 4 bases from J, with 14 bases in between. Per the germline V gene, CDR1 is SGHAT and CDR2 is FQNNGV. The CDR3 sequence is 15 residues long. This CDR3 is CASSSIQGRGNTIYF. The CDR3 bases are TGTGCCAGCAGCTCCATACAGGGAAGAGGAAACACCATATATTTT.

The chain employs TRBV28 and TRBJ2-7, with D maybe TRBD1 (6 bases). Trimming left V 6 bases short and J 5 bases short, with 17 bases between. Germline CDR1 MDHEN, CDR2 SYDVKM. This CDR3 comprises 14 residues. In DNA, the CDR3 is TGTGCCAGCAGACCCGGACAGCCGATCGACGAGCAGTACTTC. Its protein is CASRPGQPIDEQYF.

This clone has a handful of counts. The J gene is TRBJ1-5, the V gene TRBV27; D gene unclear. The CDR3 length is 13 residues. CDR1 and CDR2 (germline): MNHEY, SMNVEV (reference sequence). Between the trimmed V and J ends, which lost 5 bases and 5 bases, there was a span of 10 bases. CDR3 DNA sequence: TGTGCCAGCAGTGTCTATTTAGATCAGCCCCAGCATTTT. It codes for CASSVYLDQPQHF.